One sample yielded the 10 T cell receptor beta chains listed below, sequenced in a study of human T cells and chemical hapten exposure (dated by TCRdb to the early 2020s). This sample's time point label indicates: patch test 1, 2 weeks after DPC sensitization. What this sample's treatment or condition label stands for: therapeutic diphenylcyclopropenone sensitization with weekly scalp DPC. Library preparation used RACE. The reads were generated on a NextSeq 500. The public reads were reprocessed in TCRdb via fastp at Q25 and MiXCR, keeping in-frame beta chains. Each record represents a unique CDR3 protein, reported with the most common genes and DNA among its rows. The sample yields some 180,000 distinct CDR3 sequences; about a fifth were counted once. The ten largest account for about 6.7% of the sample. The material was whole blood, obtained in connection with sensitization to the hapten diphenylcyclopropenone (DPC). The receptors here all came from a woman aged 50 to 60 with alopecia areata. Some clones in this sample may be carry-over from other donors' samples.

The CDR3 DNA follows: TGCAGTGCTAGAGAAGAGGGGTGGGAGTACGGGAGGGCTAACACCGGGGAGCTGTTTTTT. Protein sequence: CSAREEGWEYGRANTGELFF. The rearrangement joins TRBV20-1 to TRBJ2-2, with 8 positions matching TRBD2. J was trimmed by 2 bases and V by 0 bases; bases with no gene match: 17. The CDR3 has 20 amino acids. Germline V gene sequence: CDR1 DFQATT, CDR2 SNEGSKA (reference sequence).

The V and J genes are TRBV29-1 and TRBJ1-2, with no clear D. V was clipped by 6 bases and J by 8 bases, with 4 bases between them. CDR1 is SQVTM and CDR2 is ANQGSEA in the germline V gene. The CDR3 spans 8 residues. CDR3 sequence: CSVKGYTF. CDR3 sequence (DNA): TGCAGCGTGAAGGGCTACACCTTC.

The V and J genes are TRBV7-6 and TRBJ2-5; TRBD2 is a possible D gene (6 bases). The CDR3 totals 15 residues. V gave up 3 bases and J gave up 1 base, with 12 bases separating them. CDR1 is SGHVS and CDR2 is FNYEAQ in the germline V gene. CDR3 DNA: TGTGCCAGCAGCTTTAATCCGGGACTCCAAGAGACCCAGTACTTC. This sequence encodes CASSFNPGLQETQYF.

This clonotype was recorded a few times. This sequence joins TRBV7-9 and TRBJ2-1; tentatively, D is TRBD2 (5 bases). This CDR3 region has 14 residues. Per germline, CDR1 SEHNR and CDR2 FQNEAQ (reference sequence). Trimming pared 5 bases from V and 6 bases from J, leaving 14 bases between. This CDR3 reads CASSPRGGVNEQFF. The CDR3 coding sequence is TGTGCCAGCAGCCCACGTGGAGGTGTCAATGAGCAGTTCTTC.

The chain couples TRBV27 to TRBJ2-1; D ambiguous. This CDR3 has 11 amino acids. Germline CDR1 reads MNHEY; CDR2 reads SMNVEV (reference sequence). V gave up 6 bases and J gave up 10 bases, with 10 bases separating them. CDR3: CASRQSVEQFF. The CDR3, as DNA: TGTGCCAGCAGACAAAGCGTGGAGCAGTTCTTC.

The chain couples TRBV12-3 or TRBV12-4 to TRBJ2-5; TRBD2 matches 9 bases. The CDR3 totals 15 residues. V shed 6 bases, J shed 5 bases, and the junction held 10 bases outside the gene matches. The CDR3 bases are TGTGCCAGCAGCCGTAGCGGGAGTCGAGGGGAGACCCAGTACTTC. The encoded protein is CASSRSGSRGETQYF.

The chain links TRBV18 to TRBJ1-5; 7 bases match TRBD1. The V gene end was trimmed by 1 base and the J gene end by 7 bases; junction bases not matched to a gene: 7. The length of the CDR3 is 15 residues. CDR1 KGHSH and CDR2 LQKENI come from the germline V gene. The CDR3 DNA reads TGTGCCAGCTCACCACAGGGGGCGGGAGACCAGCCCCAGCATTTT. It specifies CASSPQGAGDQPQHF.

The rearrangement joins TRBV18 to TRBJ2-1; D is possibly TRBD2 (6 bases). Germline CDR1 and CDR2: KGHSH and LQKENI. The CDR3 has 12 amino acids. V shed 2 bases and J shed 10 bases, with 9 bases lying between them. The CDR3 is CASSPSAGEQFF. CDR3 bases: TGTGCCAGCTCACCATCCGCGGGAGAGCAGTTCTTC.

This clonotype was counted only a few times. This chain connects TRBV5-1 to TRBJ1-1; D gene ambiguous. The CDR3 loop spans 14 amino acids. V lost 0 bases, J lost 6 bases, and 12 bases lay in between. CDR1 and CDR2 from the germline V gene are SGHRS and YFSETQ. The DNA of the CDR3 is TGCGCCAGCAGCTTGGCCGGGGTAGTGGCTGAAGCTTTCTTT. Translating it yields CASSLAGVVAEAFF.

This clonotype was picked up one time. V and J are TRBV6-2 or TRBV6-3 and TRBJ2-7; unclear D gene. The CDR3 contains 12 residues. V shed 4 bases and J shed 2 bases, with 6 bases lying between them. CDR1 and CDR2 from the germline V gene are MNHEY and SVGEGT. CDR3 nucleotide sequence: TGTGCCAGCAGTTTTGGGGCCTACGAGCAGTACTTC. Translation: CASSFGAYEQYF.